These 22 T cell receptor beta chains share one sample of origin, sequenced in a study of blood T cell repertoires in COVID-19 (dated by TCRdb to 2018 to 2021). Libraries were built with the immunoSEQ multiplex PCR assay. This immuneACCESS table, as held by TCRdb, lists in-frame sequences with V and J called but not all clones. Of the missing ones, under half trace to an unresolved V gene in checked studies; the others have no known cause. Counted in this sample were 280,000 or so clones; 89% of them appeared once. 12% of the sample is held by the ten biggest clonotypes. The sequenced sample was peripheral blood. These TCRs come from a woman aged 55 to 70 with acute or convalescent COVID-19.

The chain couples TRBV30 to TRBJ2-5; TRBD1 agrees at 11 bases. The germline V gene has CDR1 GTSNPN and CDR2 SVGIG (reference sequence). Losses at the gene ends were 5 bases for V and 4 bases for J; bases not matched to a gene: 0. This CDR3 has 12 residues. CDR3 sequence (DNA): TGTGCCTGGGGGACAGGGGGAGAGACCCAGTACTTC. Translated: CAWGTGGETQYF. Using reference TRBV30 and TRBJ2-5 for the parts outside the CDR3, the full variable domain is SQTIHQWPATLVQPVGSPLSLECTVEGTSNPNLYWYRQAAGRGLQLLFYSVGIGQISSEVPQNLSASRPQDRQFILSSKKLLLSDSGFYLCAWGTGGETQYFGPGTRLLVL.

This clone was counted only a few times. This chain uses TRBV3-1 (or the pseudogene TRBV3-2) with TRBJ1-2; D gene ambiguous. This CDR3 region has 11 residues. V was cut by 6 bases and J by 14 bases, with 16 bases left in between. CDR1 is LGHDT, CDR2 YNNKEL, per germline (reference sequence). CDR3 nucleotides: TGTGCCAGCAGTTTAGACGGCGGCACGACCTTC. Protein sequence: CASSLDGGTTF.

V gene TRBV27 combines with J gene TRBJ1-4, with 12 bases that match TRBD1. Trimming cost V 7 bases and J 7 bases; bases outside gene matches: 19. This CDR3 has 19 residues. Germline-derived CDR1 and CDR2 are MNHEY and SMNVEV (reference sequence). CDR3 DNA: TGTGCCAGCAAAGGTGGGATGGGACAGGGGGCCCCAGGGGGTGAAAAACTGTTTTTT. Encoded protein: CASKGGMGQGAPGGEKLFF.

The rearrangement uses TRBV18 and TRBJ1-3, with 9 bases identical to TRBD1. Germline V lookup: CDR1 KGHSH, CDR2 LQKENI. The trim removed 0 bases at V and 10 bases at J, leaving 7 bases unmatched. The CDR3 consists of 15 residues. The CDR3 is CASSPPGQGVWTIYF. The DNA for the CDR3 is TGTGCCAGCTCACCACCGGGACAGGGAGTATGGACCATATATTTT.

This clone was detected a few times. The chain is built from TRBV9 and TRBJ1-4; the D is unclear. Trimming pared 4 bases from V and 3 bases from J, leaving 13 bases between. CDR3 length: 15 residues. CDR1 is SGDLS and CDR2 is YYNGEE in the germline V gene. The CDR3 spells CASSPSPQSNEKLFF. CDR3 nucleotide sequence: TGTGCCAGCAGCCCCTCCCCACAGTCTAATGAAAAACTGTTTTTT. The full variable domain, with the rest looked up from reference TRBV9 and TRBJ1-4, is DSGVTQTPKHLITATGQRVTLRCSPRSGDLSVYWYQQSLDQGLQFLIQYYNGEERAKGNILERFSAQQFPDLHSELNLSSLELGDSALYFCASSPSPQSNEKLFFGSGTQLSVL.

The rearrangement uses TRBV5-4 and TRBJ2-7, with 7 bases fitting TRBD2. CDR3 length equals 16 residues. Germline V gene lookup returns CDR1 SGHNT and CDR2 YYREEE (reference sequence). V gave up 3 bases and J gave up 0 bases; unmatched junction bases: 9. CDR3 bases: TGTGCCAGCAGCTATGACCGGGGGGTAAGCTCCTACGAGCAGTACTTC. Translated, it gives CASSYDRGVSSYEQYF.

The rearrangement links TRBV19 to TRBJ2-3, with 11 positions matching TRBD2. J gave up 0 bases and V 9 bases, and 2 bases lay outside the gene matches. CDR1 and CDR2 (germline): LNHDA, SQIVND (reference sequence). The CDR3 consists of 14 residues. CDR3 coding DNA: TGTGCCAGCCGACTAGCGGGAAGCACAGATACGCAGTATTTT. This translates into CASRLAGSTDTQYF.

CDR3 protein: CASSTQGTGQGSYEQYF. As DNA, the CDR3 is TGTGCCAGCAGCACTCAAGGGACGGGACAGGGATCCTACGAGCAGTACTTC. V is TRBV21-1 and J is TRBJ2-7; TRBD1 is the table's D call and was not checked against the DNA. TRBV21-1 is described as a pseudogene. The CDR3 is made up of 17 amino acids.

V usage is TRBV6-5 and J usage is TRBJ1-2; D might be TRBD1 (6 bases). Deletions cut 10 bases from V and 2 bases from J, with 17 bases between. Germline CDR1 MNHEY, CDR2 SVGAGI. This CDR3 spans 14 amino acids. The CDR3 is CAIYRAWRNYGYTF. As DNA, the CDR3 is TGTGCCATCTACAGGGCCTGGCGGAACTATGGCTACACCTTC.

This chain connects TRBV5-1 to TRBJ2-3; the D is unclear. CDR1 is SGHRS, CDR2 YFSETQ, per germline. This CDR3 comprises 13 residues. Trimming removed 8 bases at V and 2 bases at J, with 12 bases between. CDR3 in DNA: TGCGCCAGTCGAGACTCGATCACAGATACGCAGTATTTT. Its protein is CASRDSITDTQYF.

V gene TRBV11-3 combines with J gene TRBJ1-1, with TRBD1 matching over 8 bases. The junction had 10 bases not matched to a gene; V was cut back by 5 bases and J by 11 bases. This CDR3 comprises 13 residues. Germline V lookup: CDR1 SGHNT, CDR2 YENEEA. The CDR3 spells CASSQGQGWLAFF. The CDR3 DNA reads as TGTGCCAGCAGCCAAGGACAGGGTTGGTTGGCTTTCTTT.

V and J are TRBV27 and TRBJ2-5; possible D gene TRBD2, 6 bases. CDR1 is MNHEY and CDR2 is SMNVEV in the germline V gene (reference sequence). This CDR3 spans 13 amino acids. V was trimmed by 10 bases and J by 1 base, leaving 13 bases between them. In DNA, the CDR3 is TGTGCCATCCCGGGGGAGGTCCAAGAGACCCAGTACTTC. This encodes CAIPGEVQETQYF.

The V and J genes are TRBV2 and TRBJ2-7; TRBD2 agrees at 14 bases. V lost 7 bases to trimming and J lost 6 bases; unmatched junction nucleotides: 11. From germline, CDR1 is SNHLY and CDR2 FYNNEI. The CDR3 sequence is 16 residues long. The CDR3 DNA is TGTGCCAGCAATCCCCAGGGACTAGCGGGAGTTTCCGAGCAGTACTTC. Translating gives CASNPQGLAGVSEQYF.

This chain connects TRBV9 to TRBJ2-3; 10 nucleotides match TRBD2. The trim removed 4 bases at V and 0 bases at J, leaving 11 bases unmatched. CDR3 size: 18 residues. CDR1 is SGDLS, CDR2 YYNGEE, per germline. The CDR3 is CASSTNQRGGSSTDTQYF. The CDR3 region has the DNA TGTGCCAGCAGCACTAACCAGCGGGGGGGCAGCAGCACAGATACGCAGTATTTT.

This rearrangement joins TRBV6-2 or TRBV6-3 to TRBJ1-2; D is ambiguous. There are 15 residues in the CDR3. CDR1 and CDR2 from the germline V gene are MNHEY and SVGEGT. Trimming shortened V by 2 bases and J by 1 base, and 11 bases separated the two germline ends. The CDR3 region is CASSYPPTGNYGYTF. Written as DNA, the CDR3 is TGTGCCAGCAGTTACCCCCCGACGGGTAACTATGGCTACACCTTC.

The rearrangement uses TRBV30 and TRBJ1-2; 8 bases map to TRBD1. This CDR3 contains 17 residues. Germline lookup yields CDR1 GTSNPN and CDR2 SVGIG (reference sequence). V trimming: 3 bases; J trimming: 2 bases; junction bases outside the gene matches: 14. In DNA form, the CDR3 reads TGTGCCTGGAGCCCTGATCCGGACAGGGCCTTAAACTATGGCTACACCTTC. Encoded protein: CAWSPDPDRALNYGYTF.

This clone showed up just a few times. This chain's CDR3 is CASSEKGAQGFNQPQHF. As DNA, the CDR3 is TGTGCCAGCAGTGAAAAAGGGGCACAGGGTTTCAATCAGCCCCAGCATTTT. The chain has TRBV6-1 and TRBJ1-5; perhaps TRBD1 as D (6 bases). This CDR3 spans 17 amino acids. Trimming left V 2 bases short and J 3 bases short, with 17 bases between. Germline CDR1 MNHNS, CDR2 SASEGT.

This clone was seen a few times. The chain couples TRBV24-1 to TRBJ2-1; 10 bases line up with TRBD2. There are 17 residues in the CDR3. With V trimmed by 7 bases and J by 1 base, 9 bases remained unmatched. Germline V lookup: CDR1 KGHDR, CDR2 SFDVKD. The CDR3 sequence: CATREREGRGSYNEQFF. CDR3 DNA sequence: TGTGCCACCAGGGAGCGGGAGGGCCGGGGTTCCTACAATGAGCAGTTCTTC.

This chain joins TRBV21-1 and TRBJ2-7; the D call TRBD1 from the table was never checked on the DNA. TRBV21-1 corresponds to a pseudogene. CDR3 length: 16 amino acids. The CDR3 spells CASSKACDRAEDEQYF. In DNA, the CDR3 is TGTGCCAGCAGCAAAGCGTGTGACAGGGCTGAGGACGAGCAGTACTTC.

The rearrangement joins TRBV4-1 to TRBJ2-5, with 7 positions matching TRBD1. The CDR3 sequence is 15 residues long. The ends lost 3 bases at V and 3 bases at J; junction bases unmatched: 7. The V gene's germline CDR1 is MGHRA and CDR2 YSYEKL. This chain's CDR3 is CASSHWTGNEETQYF. The CDR3 nucleotides read TGCGCCAGCAGCCACTGGACAGGAAACGAAGAGACCCAGTACTTC.

The V and J genes are TRBV27 and TRBJ1-5; 9 bases are shared with TRBD1. The CDR3 runs 18 residues. J gave up 6 bases and V 3 bases, and 15 bases lay outside the gene matches. Germline assignment: CDR1 MNHEY and CDR2 SMNVEV (reference sequence). CDR3 nucleotides: TGTGCCAGCAGTTTTTCCGGGACAGGGCCCCTCCGGGGTCAGCCCCAGCATTTT. Its protein product is CASSFSGTGPLRGQPQHF.

The chain links TRBV6-2 or TRBV6-3 to TRBJ1-6; 7 bases are a match to TRBD1. J gave up 3 bases and V 6 bases, and 8 bases lay outside the gene matches. The CDR3 contains 16 residues. Germline-derived CDR1 and CDR2 are MNHEY and SVGEGT. CDR3 bases: TGTGCCAGCAGCCCCGACAGGGTCCGCTATAATTCACCCCTCCACTTT. It specifies CASSPDRVRYNSPLHF.